This TCR beta chain originates from a study of Ad26.COV2.S vaccination and SARS-CoV-2 variants. The overall study: Ad26.COV2.S shots went into the muscle once or twice, 56 days apart.

Regarding treatment: around 19 received Ad26.COV2.S at low or high dose, single or two shots; about five received placebo; per-sample allocation not given. Samples were taken on day 63 after the first vaccine or placebo injection. CDR1 GTSNPN and CDR2 SVGIG come from the germline V gene (reference sequence). V lost 2 bases, J lost 7 bases, and 16 bases lay in between. CDR3 length: 14 residues. Here immunoSEQ multiplex PCR was the method, and the copy in TCRdb shows in-frame clones only, minus some. This sample has hundreds of thousands of clones, with approximately 92% found just once. With regard to this clone: What it binds is not known.

Broader study findings: Vaccinated and placebo-treated recipients had similar non-spike TCR breadth.

This TCR derives from a person aged 18-60 years who received the Ad26.COV2.S COVID-19 vaccine or a placebo. The chain joins TRBV30 to TRBJ2-3; the D is unclear. This specimen consisted of peripheral blood, obtained in a trial of Ad26.COV2.S vaccine versus placebo. The CDR3 sequence is CAWSFLPAGYTQYF. DNA of the CDR3: TGTGCCTGGAGTTTCCTGCCGGCAGGATATACGCAGTATTTT.